This T cell receptor (beta chain) is from a study of blood T cell repertoires in COVID-19 (TCRdb year 2020). For context, the study as a whole: Collaborator samples came from the United States, Italy and Spain and covered acute and convalescent phases of COVID-19. A de-identified subject ID, COVID-19 status, age in years and sex were almost always included in the sample metadata. The samples were drawn from two sources: the first 160 participants of the ongoing ImmuneRACE study, and 1,254 subjects contributed by 6 global collaborators. A freely available public database, intended as a resource for researchers studying the immune response to SARS-CoV-2, is where the repertoires were released. Where available, HLA class I and class II types were obtained from metadata supplied by the sample provider rather than from assay-based typing. Subjects who had been exposed to COVID-19, were actively infected with it, or had recovered from it provided the deeply sampled blood TCRbeta repertoires that made up the dataset. The material from the prospective study consisted of cDNA or gDNA derived from T cells, B-cell-depleted T cells, or PBMCs. The paper's findings and limits, for the study overall: How much clinical and demographic metadata was included differed by source and by participant, and the metadata was provided uncurated.

The CDR3 covers 16 residues, taking in both the cysteine and the phenylalanine. This entry keeps only the CDR3 DNA: 48 bases, framed from base 1. Clipping removes 5 bases from V and 1 base from J, with 4 as the unmatched junction base count. CDR1 is given as SGHAT and CDR2 as FQNNGV, both from the germline V gene. TCRbeta CDR3 regions were amplified from genomic DNA using the immunoSEQ Assay, a bias-controlled multiplex PCR. Turning to the authors' computational methods: The number of nucleated cells in each sample was estimated by amplification of reference gene primers within the assay. To quantify the absolute abundance of each unique TCRbeta CDR3 rearrangement, sequence reads were collapsed and filtered. Productive Simpson clonality was computed per sample as the square root of Simpson's diversity index over productive rearrangements. TCRdb holds this immuneACCESS table with in-frame rearrangements only. Some clones are missing; in checked studies, unresolved V genes explain under half, and the rest has no known cause. V and J calls and clone size are copied from that table; D and trimming were computed from the DNA. The sample includes roughly 69,000 clones, with roughly 84% observed a single time. The leading ten clones occupy roughly a tenth of the sample.

Each collaborating institution followed its own protocols to collect whole blood in K2EDTA tubes. Collaborator samples were shipped for TCRbeta analysis as frozen whole blood, isolated PBMCs, or DNA extracted from either sample type. Regarding this clone: Which antigen it targets is not known. Nothing much larger sits one base from this clone, and base qualities are not available.

This TCR derives from a woman aged 50 to 60 with acute or convalescent COVID-19. Recombination joined TRBV11-2 with TRBJ2-3, with TRBD2 identical over 12 junction bases. The sample consisted of peripheral blood. For the CDR3, the sequence is CASSPRLAGGTDTQYF. The nucleotide sequence reads TGTGCCAGCAGCCCTCGACTAGCGGGGGGCACAGATACGCAGTATTTT.